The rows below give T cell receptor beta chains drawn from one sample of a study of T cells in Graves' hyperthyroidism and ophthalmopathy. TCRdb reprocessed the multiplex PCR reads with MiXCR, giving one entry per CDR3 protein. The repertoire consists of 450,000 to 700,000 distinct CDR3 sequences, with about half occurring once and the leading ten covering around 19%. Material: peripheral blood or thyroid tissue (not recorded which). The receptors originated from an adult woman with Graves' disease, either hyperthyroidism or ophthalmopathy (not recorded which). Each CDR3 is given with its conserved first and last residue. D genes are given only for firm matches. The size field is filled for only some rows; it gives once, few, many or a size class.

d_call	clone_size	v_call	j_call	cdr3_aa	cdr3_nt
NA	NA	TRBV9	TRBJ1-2	CASSPGDGGYTF	TGTGCCAGCAGCCCAGGGGATGGAGGCTACACCTTC
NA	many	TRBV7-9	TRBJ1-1	CASKRGAEAFF	TGTGCCAGCAAAAGGGGGGCTGAAGCTTTCTTT
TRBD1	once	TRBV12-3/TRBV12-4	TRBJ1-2	CASSATGTGSYTF	TGTGCCAGCAGCGCCACCGGGACAGGGAGCTACACCTTC
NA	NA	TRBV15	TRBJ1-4	CATSRSRAPTATNEKLFF	TGTGCCACCAGCAGATCCCGGGCCCCTACTGCAACTAATGAAAAACTGTTTTTT
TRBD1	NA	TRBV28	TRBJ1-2	CATADGTGSYTF	TGTGCCACCGCTGATGGGACAGGTAGCTACACCTTC
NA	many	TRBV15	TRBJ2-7	CATSKRTGSYEQYF	TGTGCCACCAGCAAAAGGACGGGATCCTACGAGCAGTACTTC
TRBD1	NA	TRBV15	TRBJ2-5	CATSSTGQGGTQYF	TGTGCCACCAGCAGCACCGGACAGGGAGGGACCCAGTACTTC
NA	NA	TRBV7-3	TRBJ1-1	CASSLNPGNTEAFF	TGTGCCAGCAGCTTAAATCCAGGGAACACTGAAGCTTTCTTT
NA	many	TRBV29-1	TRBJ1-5	CSVEGALQPQHF	TGCAGCGTTGAAGGGGCTCTTCAGCCCCAGCATTTT
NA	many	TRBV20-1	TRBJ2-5	CSVSGLLQETQYF	TGCAGTGTCTCGGGACTCCTACAAGAGACCCAGTACTTC
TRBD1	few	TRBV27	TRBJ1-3	CASRRQGSGNTIYF	TGTGCCAGCAGAAGACAGGGCTCTGGAAACACCATATATTTT
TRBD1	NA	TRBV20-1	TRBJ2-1	CSARDRGQGSYNEQFF	TGCAGTGCTAGAGATAGGGGACAGGGTTCTTACAATGAGCAGTTCTTC
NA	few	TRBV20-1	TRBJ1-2	CSVLTYGYTF	TGCAGTGTTTTGACGTATGGCTACACCTTC
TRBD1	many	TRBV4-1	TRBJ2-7	CASSQGRDRGYEQYF	TGCGCCAGCAGCCAAGGACGGGACAGGGGTTACGAGCAGTACTTC
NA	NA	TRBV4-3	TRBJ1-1	CASSQEARVETEAFF	TGCGCCAGCAGCCAAGAAGCCAGGGTAGAAACTGAAGCTTTCTTT
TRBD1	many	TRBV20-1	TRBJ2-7	CSATGQGAYEQYF	TGCAGTGCCACCGGACAGGGGGCTTACGAGCAGTACTTC
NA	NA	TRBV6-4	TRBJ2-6	CASSDSTGVAGANVLTF	TGTGCCAGCAGTGACTCGACGGGGGTGGCAGGGGCCAACGTCCTGACTTTC
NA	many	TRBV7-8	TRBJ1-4	CASSFRRNEKLFF	TGTGCCAGCAGCTTCCGGCGTAATGAAAAACTGTTTTTT
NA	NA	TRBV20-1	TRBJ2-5	CSAPPLGETQYF	TGCAGTGCGCCGCCTTTGGGGGAGACCCAGTACTTC
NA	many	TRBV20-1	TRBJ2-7	CSARDWSRGSDEQYF	TGCAGTGCTAGAGATTGGTCGAGAGGTTCGGACGAGCAGTACTTC
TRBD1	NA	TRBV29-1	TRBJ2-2	CSVVSADRGSTGELFF	TGCAGCGTTGTGTCGGCGGACAGGGGAAGTACCGGGGAGCTGTTTTTT
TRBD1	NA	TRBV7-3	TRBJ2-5	CASSSSGTARETQYF	TGTGCCAGCAGTTCTTCCGGGACAGCGAGAGAGACCCAGTACTTC
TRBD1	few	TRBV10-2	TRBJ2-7	CASKLGTGSYEQYF	TGCGCCAGCAAACTCGGGACAGGCTCCTACGAGCAGTACTTC
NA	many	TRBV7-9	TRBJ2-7	CASSLGRISGHEQYF	TGTGCCAGCAGCTTAGGACGTATATCGGGACACGAGCAGTACTTC
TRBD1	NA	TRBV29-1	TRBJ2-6	CSVGGPGQGKGANVLTF	TGCAGCGTTGGGGGACCGGGACAGGGGAAAGGGGCCAACGTCCTGACTTTC
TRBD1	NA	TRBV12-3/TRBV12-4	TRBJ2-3	CASTDRSTDTQYF	TGTGCCAGCACGGACAGGAGCACAGATACGCAGTATTTT
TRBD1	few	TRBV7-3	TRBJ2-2	CASSGNPGGTGELFF	TGTGCCAGCAGCGGGAACCCAGGGGGTACCGGGGAGCTGTTTTTT
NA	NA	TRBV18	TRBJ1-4	CASSPLVLEGNNEKLFF	TGTGCCAGCTCGCCCTTGGTCTTAGAAGGGAATAATGAAAAACTGTTTTTT
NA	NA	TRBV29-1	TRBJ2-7	CSVGESRSGQFDQDF	TGCAGCGTTGGCGAGTCAAGGAGCGGACAGTTTGATCAAGACTTC
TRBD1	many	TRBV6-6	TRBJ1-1	CASSYAGGGTEAFF	TGTGCCAGCAGTTACGCAGGGGGTGGGACTGAAGCTTTCTTT
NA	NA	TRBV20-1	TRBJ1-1	CSAFLGGENTEAFF	TGCAGTGCTTTTCTGGGCGGGGAGAACACTGAAGCTTTCTTT
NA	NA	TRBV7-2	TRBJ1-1	CASRWDLTGGRDTEAFF	TGTGCCAGCAGATGGGACCTAACGGGGGGCAGGGACACTGAAGCTTTCTTT
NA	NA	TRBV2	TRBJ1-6	CASRRGPQEEPLHF	TGTGCCAGCAGAAGAGGACCCCAGGAGGAGCCCCTCCACTTT
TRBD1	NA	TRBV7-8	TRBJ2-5	CASSLPPPGQQETQYF	TGTGCCAGCAGCTTACCACCACCGGGACAGCAAGAGACCCAGTACTTC
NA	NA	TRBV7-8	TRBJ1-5	CASSQGIGTNSNQPQHF	TGTGCCAGCAGCCAAGGAATTGGGACAAATAGCAATCAGCCCCAGCATTTT
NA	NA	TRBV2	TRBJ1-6	CASSRDSPLHF	TGTGCCAGCAGTCGGGACTCACCCCTCCACTTT
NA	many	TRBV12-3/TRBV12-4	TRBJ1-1	CASSLWSPRDDTEAFF	TGTGCCAGCAGTTTATGGTCACCTCGGGACGACACTGAAGCTTTCTTT
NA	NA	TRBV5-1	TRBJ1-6	CASSPGGATWGTRSPLHF	TGCGCCAGCAGTCCCGGGGGTGCCACCTGGGGAACGCGGTCACCCCTCCACTTT
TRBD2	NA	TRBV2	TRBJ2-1	CASSPGLAYNEQFF	TGTGCCAGCAGCCCCGGACTAGCTTACAATGAGCAGTTCTTC
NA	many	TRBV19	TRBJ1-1	CASRTRELGVTEAFF	TGTGCCAGTAGAACCCGGGAACTCGGGGTCACTGAAGCTTTCTTT
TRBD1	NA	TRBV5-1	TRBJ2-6	CASSLAGTALKSGANVLTF	TGCGCCAGCAGCTTGGCCGGGACAGCCCTGAAGTCTGGGGCCAACGTCCTGACTTTC
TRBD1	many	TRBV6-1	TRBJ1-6	CASSPDRGRPLHF	TGTGCCAGCAGCCCGGACAGGGGGAGGCCCCTCCACTTT
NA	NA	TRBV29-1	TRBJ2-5	CSVEKGGETQYF	TGCAGCGTTGAAAAAGGGGGGGAGACCCAGTACTTC
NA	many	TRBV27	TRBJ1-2	CASSLSAEGWDGYTF	TGTGCCAGCAGTTTATCGGCGGAGGGCTGGGATGGCTACACCTTC
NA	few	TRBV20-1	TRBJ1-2	CSASDADNYGYTF	TGCAGTGCGAGCGACGCGGACAACTATGGCTACACCTTC
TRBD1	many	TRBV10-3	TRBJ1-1	CAISGSGTGQVTEAFF	TGTGCCATCAGTGGATCCGGGACAGGGCAGGTGACTGAAGCTTTCTTT
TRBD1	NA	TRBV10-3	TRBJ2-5	CAISVDRRETQYF	TGTGCCATCAGTGTGGACAGGAGGGAGACCCAGTACTTC
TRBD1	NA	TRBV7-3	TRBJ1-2	CASSSELTGSYTF	TGTGCCAGCAGCTCCGAACTGACAGGGAGCTACACCTTC
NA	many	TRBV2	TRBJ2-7	CATQGDPSYEQYF	TGTGCCACCCAAGGGGACCCCTCCTACGAGCAGTACTTC
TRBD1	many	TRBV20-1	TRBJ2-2	CSAISRDRGAGELFF	TGCAGTGCTATCTCCCGGGACAGGGGAGCGGGGGAGCTGTTTTTT
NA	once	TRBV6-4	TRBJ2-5	CASSYSESQPQYF	TGTGCCAGCAGTTACTCCGAAAGTCAGCCCCAGTACTTC
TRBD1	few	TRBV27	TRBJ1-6	CASKPGTVYNSPLHF	TGTGCCAGCAAACCCGGGACAGTTTATAATTCACCCCTCCACTTT
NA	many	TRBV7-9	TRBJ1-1	CASNRGGGNTEAFF	TGTGCCAGCAACCGGGGTGGGGGGAACACTGAAGCTTTCTTT
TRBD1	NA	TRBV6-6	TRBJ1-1	CASSQYQGTAPTEAFF	TGTGCCAGCAGTCAGTACCAGGGGACAGCGCCCACTGAAGCTTTCTTT
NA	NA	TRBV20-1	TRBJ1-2	CSARDRAGWIYGYTF	TGCAGTGCTAGAGATCGGGCAGGTTGGATCTATGGCTACACCTTC
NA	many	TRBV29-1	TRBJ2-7	CSVNGRQAPYEQYF	TGCAGCGTCAATGGGCGACAGGCGCCCTACGAGCAGTACTTC
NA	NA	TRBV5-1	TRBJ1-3	CASSLSGNLNTIYF	TGCGCCAGCAGCTTGAGTGGCAACCTGAACACCATATATTTT